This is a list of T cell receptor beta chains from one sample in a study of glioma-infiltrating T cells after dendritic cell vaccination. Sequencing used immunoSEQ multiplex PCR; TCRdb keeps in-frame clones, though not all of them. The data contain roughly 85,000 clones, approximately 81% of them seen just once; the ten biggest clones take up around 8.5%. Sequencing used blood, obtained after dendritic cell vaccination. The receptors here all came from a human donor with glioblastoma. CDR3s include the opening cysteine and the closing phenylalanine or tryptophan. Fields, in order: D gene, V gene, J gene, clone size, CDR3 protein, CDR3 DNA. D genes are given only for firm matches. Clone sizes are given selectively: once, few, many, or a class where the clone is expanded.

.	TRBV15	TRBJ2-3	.	CATSRGGGSTDTQYF	TGTGCCACCAGCAGAGGTGGGGGGAGCACAGATACGCAGTATTTT
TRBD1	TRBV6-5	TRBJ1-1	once	CASSSRTGRTEAFF	TGTGCCAGCAGTTCGAGGACAGGGCGCACTGAAGCTTTCTTT
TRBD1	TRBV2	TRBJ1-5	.	CASQQGEDQPQHF	TGTGCCAGTCAACAGGGGGAGGATCAGCCCCAGCATTTT
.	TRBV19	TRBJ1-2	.	CASTRQVNYGYTF	TGTGCCAGTACCCGACAGGTTAACTATGGCTACACCTTC
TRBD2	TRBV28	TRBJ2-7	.	CASSPISGRALDEQYF	TGTGCCAGCAGCCCTATCAGCGGGAGGGCCCTCGACGAGCAGTACTTC
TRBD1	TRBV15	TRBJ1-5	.	CATSRVDRGSSQPQHF	TGTGCCACCAGCAGAGTCGACAGGGGGTCTAGTCAGCCCCAGCATTTT
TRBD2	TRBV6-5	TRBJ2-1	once	CASRRGGGTYNEQFF	TGTGCCAGCAGACGCGGGGGGGGAACCTACAATGAGCAGTTCTTC
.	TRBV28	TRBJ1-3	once	CASRDSGSGNTIYF	TGTGCCAGCAGGGACTCAGGCTCTGGAAACACCATATATTTT
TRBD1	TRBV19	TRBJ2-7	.	CASSPGQGASYEQYF	TGTGCCAGTAGTCCGGGACAGGGGGCCTCCTACGAGCAGTACTTC
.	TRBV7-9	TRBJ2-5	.	CASSLNRETQYF	TGTGCCAGCAGCCTAAATCGGGAGACCCAGTACTTC
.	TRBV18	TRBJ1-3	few	CASSREGPFSGNTIYF	TGTGCCAGCTCCCGGGAAGGGCCTTTCTCTGGAAACACCATATATTTT
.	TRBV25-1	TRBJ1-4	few	CATLDSSSPKLFF	TGTGCCACCCTCGACAGCTCCTCCCCAAAACTGTTTTTT
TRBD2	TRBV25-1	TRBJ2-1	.	CASSEYASGDNEQFF	TGTGCCAGCAGTGAATACGCTAGCGGGGACAATGAGCAGTTCTTC
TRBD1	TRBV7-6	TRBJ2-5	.	CASSLVRTGTQETQYF	TGTGCCAGCAGCTTAGTAAGGACAGGGACACAAGAGACCCAGTACTTC
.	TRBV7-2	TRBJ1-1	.	CASSLVPPGTEAFF	TGTGCCAGCAGCTTAGTTCCTCCGGGGACTGAAGCTTTCTTT
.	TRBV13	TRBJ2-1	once	CASSPGDNEQFF	TGTGCCAGCAGTCCGGGGGACAATGAGCAGTTCTTC
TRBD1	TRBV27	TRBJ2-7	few	CASSNDRGEQYF	TGTGCCAGCAGCAATGACAGGGGCGAGCAGTACTTC
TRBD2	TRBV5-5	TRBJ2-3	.	CASSWALAGGPTDTQYF	TGTGCCAGCAGCTGGGCCCTAGCGGGGGGTCCCACAGATACGCAGTATTTT
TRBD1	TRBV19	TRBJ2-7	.	CASSIEGQGAYEQYF	TGTGCCAGTAGTATCGAGGGACAGGGGGCCTACGAGCAGTACTTC
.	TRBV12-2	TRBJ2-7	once	CASRHCPQEDSLSYEQYF	TGTGCAAGTCGCCACTGTCCCCAAGAGGACAGTCTCTCCTACGAGCAGTACTTC
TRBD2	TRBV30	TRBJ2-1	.	CAWRSVLAGGPGEQFF	TGTGCCTGGAGGTCCGTACTAGCGGGAGGACCGGGGGAGCAGTTCTTC
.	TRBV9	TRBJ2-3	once	CASSAHEDTQYF	TGTGCCAGCAGCGCACACGAAGATACGCAGTATTTT
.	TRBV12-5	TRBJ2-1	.	CASGLVQFGRFNEQFF	TGTGCTAGTGGTTTGGTTCAATTTGGGAGATTCAATGAGCAGTTCTTC
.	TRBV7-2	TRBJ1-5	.	CASSSGGQSNQPQHF	TGTGCCAGCAGCTCCGGGGGGCAGAGCAATCAGCCCCAGCATTTT
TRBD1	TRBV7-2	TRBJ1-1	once	CASSLNRGGSGNTEAFF	TGTGCCAGCAGCTTAAATAGAGGGGGCTCTGGGAACACTGAAGCTTTCTTT
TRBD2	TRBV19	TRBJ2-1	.	CAIQGGRNRDEQFF	TGTGCCATTCAGGGCGGGAGGAACCGGGATGAGCAGTTCTTC
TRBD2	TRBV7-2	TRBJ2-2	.	CASSLKTSSGSSAGELFF	TGTGCCAGCAGCTTAAAGACATCTAGCGGGAGTAGTGCCGGGGAGCTGTTTTTT
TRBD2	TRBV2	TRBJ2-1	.	CASRSLASLKNEQFF	TGTGCCAGCAGATCACTAGCGAGTCTTAAAAATGAGCAGTTCTTC
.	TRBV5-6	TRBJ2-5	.	CASSSLGLANLQETQYF	TGTGCCAGCAGCTCTTTAGGGCTAGCTAACCTACAAGAGACCCAGTACTTC
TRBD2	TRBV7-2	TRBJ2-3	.	CASSLRRGGLDTQYF	TGTGCCAGCAGCTTACGGCGGGGGGGCTTAGATACGCAGTATTTT
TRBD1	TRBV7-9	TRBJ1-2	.	CASSHRDRQYYGYTF	TGTGCCAGCAGCCACCGGGACAGGCAGTACTATGGCTACACCTTC
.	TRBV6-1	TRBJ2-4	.	CASRGGVAKNIQYF	TGTGCCAGCAGGGGGGGAGTGGCCAAAAACATTCAGTACTTC
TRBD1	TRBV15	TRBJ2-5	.	CATSRGDRGEETQYF	TGTGCCACCAGCAGAGGGGACAGGGGTGAGGAGACCCAGTACTTC
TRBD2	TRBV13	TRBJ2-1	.	CASSLERGGAWEQFF	TGTGCCAGCAGCTTAGAACGCGGGGGAGCATGGGAGCAGTTCTTC
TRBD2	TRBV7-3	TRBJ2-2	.	CASSLLAGGNTGELFF	TGTGCCAGCAGCTTGCTAGCGGGAGGGAACACCGGGGAGCTGTTTTTT
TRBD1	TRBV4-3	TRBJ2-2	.	CASSGGQPNTGELFF	TGCGCCAGCAGCGGGGGACAGCCTAACACCGGGGAGCTGTTTTTT
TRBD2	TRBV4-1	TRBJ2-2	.	CASSQGGLAGAYGELFF	TGCGCCAGCAGCCAAGGGGGACTAGCGGGAGCGTACGGGGAGCTGTTTTTT
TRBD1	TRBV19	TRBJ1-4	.	CASSMRGGGGEKLFF	TGTGCCAGTAGTATGAGAGGGGGCGGTGGTGAAAAACTGTTTTTT
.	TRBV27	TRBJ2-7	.	CASSNSLNLGEQYF	TGTGCCAGCAGCAATTCACTCAATCTCGGCGAGCAGTACTTC
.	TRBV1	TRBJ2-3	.	CTSSPPTSGSMGTDTQYF	TGCACCAGCAGCCCCCCGACTAGCGGGAGTATGGGCACAGATACGCAGTATTTT
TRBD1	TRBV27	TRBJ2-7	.	CASSSRGREQYF	TGTGCCAGCAGTTCAAGGGGGCGAGAGCAGTACTTC
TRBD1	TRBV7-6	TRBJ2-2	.	CAIGTGPRITTGELFF	TGTGCCATTGGGACAGGGCCGAGAATAACCACCGGGGAGCTGTTTTTT